This entry lists 14 T cell receptor beta chains sequenced from one sample in a study of Graves' ophthalmopathy and Graves' hyperthyroidism. Researchers took RNA transcripts and amplified TCR beta CDR3 regions from them. HTBI primers were used in a first-round RT-PCR, which preceded a second-round multiplex PCR. Via MiXCR, TCRdb re-called the multiplex PCR reads, giving one row per CDR3 protein. Of over a million distinct CDR3 sequences listed, 35% to 40% are singletons. Sequences were obtained from peripheral blood or thyroid tissue (not recorded which). The origin of the receptors is an adult man with Graves' hyperthyroidism.

The rearrangement joins TRBV11-2 to TRBJ1-1, with D perhaps matching TRBD1 (6 bases). Germline CDR1 is SGHAT and CDR2 is FQNNGV. Between the trimmed V and J ends, which lost 7 bases and 4 bases, there was a span of 16 bases. CDR3 length: 14 residues. Written as DNA, the CDR3 is TGTGCCAGCAAGGGGGGAACCCATCTCACTGAAGCTTTCTTT. This translates into CASKGGTHLTEAFF.

The chain carries TRBV9 and TRBJ2-7; possibly TRBD2 for D (6 bases). CDR1 is SGDLS, CDR2 YYNGEE, per germline. V was clipped by 4 bases and J by 3 bases, with 14 bases between them. This CDR3 is 14 amino acids long. The CDR3 region is CASSQEMGGYEQYF. The CDR3 bases are TGTGCCAGCAGCCAAGAAATGGGAGGCTACGAGCAGTACTTC.

The genes are TRBV25-1 and TRBJ1-2; D unresolved. This CDR3 comprises 13 residues. Trimming removed 2 bases at V and 5 bases at J, with 9 bases between. The germline gives CDR1 MGHDK, CDR2 SYGVNS. CDR3 sequence: CASSERNLYGYTF. The CDR3 DNA follows: TGTGCCAGCAGTGAACGAAACCTATATGGCTACACCTTC.

As regards this clonotype: A much bigger clone sits one base away, suggesting this may be a read error. The chain has TRBV7-9 and TRBJ2-7; 10 nucleotides match TRBD2. The CDR3 has 16 amino acids. Germline CDR1 SEHNR, CDR2 FQNEAQ (reference sequence). In DNA form, the CDR3 reads TGTGCCGGCAGCACCGTTCCCCTAGCGGGGGCCTACGAGCAGTACTTC. Protein product: CAGSTVPLAGAYEQYF. Variable domain in full (rest from reference TRBV7-9 and TRBJ2-7): DTGVSQNPRHKITKRGQNVTFRCDPISEHNRLYWYRQTLGQGPEFLTYFQNEAQLEKSRLLSDRFSAERPKGSFSTLEIQRTEQGDSAMYLCAGSTVPLAGAYEQYFGPGTRLTVT.

This clonotype has ten or more counts. V is TRBV7-8 and J is TRBJ2-5; 12 nucleotides align to TRBD1. The CDR3 extends over 15 amino acids. Germline V gives CDR1 SGHVS, CDR2 FQNEAQ. V was pared by 4 bases and J by 4 bases, with 4 bases of the junction left unmatched. In DNA, the CDR3 is TGTGCCAGCAGCTACCGGGACAGGGGGCTAGAGACCCAGTACTTC. This encodes CASSYRDRGLETQYF.

In this sample, this clonotype turned up many times. This sequence joins TRBV10-3 and TRBJ2-2; 10 bases are a match to TRBD1. Germline V gene sequence: CDR1 ENHRY, CDR2 SYGVKD. The J segment lost 5 bases and the V segment lost 3 bases, leaving 6 bases of the junction unmatched. The CDR3 has 16 amino acids. CDR3 loop: CAISETGTGVTGELFF. The CDR3, as DNA: TGTGCCATCAGTGAAACCGGGACAGGGGTTACCGGGGAGCTGTTTTTT.

J is TRBJ1-2 and V is TRBV3-1; D may be TRBD1 (6 bases). Germline V gene data show CDR1 as LGHDT and CDR2 as YNNKEL (reference sequence). The ends were cut back, 7 bases at V and 8 bases at J, with 17 bases in the middle. This CDR3 is 13 amino acids long. The CDR3 DNA follows: TGTGCCAGCACTCAACAGGGTTTGGAGGGCTACACCTTC. Translation gives CASTQQGLEGYTF.

This clonotype was counted many times. This chain uses TRBV12-3 or TRBV12-4 with TRBJ1-1; D gene unclear. V dropped 6 bases and J dropped 8 bases, with 16 bases sitting between them. The CDR3 covers 13 residues. The CDR3 DNA is TGTGCCAGCAGCATACAATGGGCGGCCGAAGCTTTCTTT. Residues: CASSIQWAAEAFF.

The chain employs TRBV11-1 and TRBJ1-1, with D unresolved. The CDR3 spans 13 residues. Trimming cost V 4 bases and J 5 bases, with 11 bases left between them. The germline V gene encodes CDR1 SGHAT and CDR2 FQDESV (reference sequence). CDR3 loop: CASSSESRTEAFF. CDR3 DNA sequence: TGTGCCAGCAGCTCAGAGAGTCGGACTGAAGCTTTCTTT.

A word on this clonotype: Possible read error: a much larger clone is one base away. V and J are TRBV10-2 and TRBJ2-5; maybe TRBD2 (6 bases). The V gene lost 4 bases and the J gene lost 5 bases, with 17 bases spanning the gap. CDR1 WSHSY and CDR2 SAAADI come from the germline V gene. The CDR3 is 15 amino acids. CDR3 nucleotides: TGCGCCAGCAGTGCCGGGACTGTACGGGGGGAGACCCAGTACTTC. It yields the protein CASSAGTVRGETQYF.

This clonotype was found many times. The chain recombines TRBV7-8 with TRBJ2-7; D may be TRBD1 (5 bases). This CDR3 spans 14 amino acids. V was trimmed by 5 bases and J by 7 bases, leaving 18 bases between them. Germline loops: CDR1 SGHVS, CDR2 FQNEAQ. The CDR3 bases are TGTGCCAGCAGCCCAGGGCCCACCCCGGAGGAGCAGTACTTC. This translates into CASSPGPTPEEQYF.

The V call is TRBV7-6, the J call TRBJ2-2; tentative D call: TRBD2 (6 bases). V dropped 10 bases and J dropped 3 bases, with 15 bases sitting between them. The CDR3 has 14 residues. CDR1 is SGHVS and CDR2 is FNYEAQ in the germline V gene. As DNA, the CDR3 is TGTGCCACCCCCGGGGACTCCGACACCGGGGAGCTGTTTTTT. Its translation is CATPGDSDTGELFF.

The chain recombines TRBV5-6 with TRBJ2-5; 7 bases are shared with TRBD2. This CDR3 has 16 residues. The trim removed 4 bases at V and 4 bases at J, leaving 13 bases unmatched. Germline V gene lookup returns CDR1 SGHDT and CDR2 YYEEEE. The CDR3 nucleotides are TGTGCCAGCAGCGGCCGGCGGGGGAGGATGTCAGAGACCCAGTACTTC. This gives the protein CASSGRRGRMSETQYF.

This clonotype has at least ten counts. This rearrangement joins TRBV7-8 to TRBJ1-4; TRBD1 might be the D (5 bases). V dropped 5 bases and J dropped 8 bases, with 18 bases sitting between them. Germline CDR1 reads SGHVS; CDR2 reads FQNEAQ. This CDR3 is built from 15 residues. The CDR3 sequence is CASSQIVGVREKLFF. The DNA for the CDR3 is TGTGCCAGCAGCCAGATCGTGGGGGTACGGGAAAAACTGTTTTTT.